The 19 T cell receptor beta chains in this list originate from one sample, sequenced in a study of control samples from healthy donors and cancer patients. Some clones are missing from TCRdb's copy, which holds only in-frame ones; the method was immunoSEQ multiplex PCR. The profile shows roughly 130,000 clones, around 90% of them singletons. The specimen sequenced was blood. The origin of the receptors is a man between 18 and 29 years old in good health.

The J gene is TRBJ2-2, the V gene TRBV5-4, with a tentative D call TRBD2 (5 bases). V lost 0 bases, J lost 3 bases, and 9 bases lay in between. The CDR3 covers 15 residues. CDR1 SGHNT and CDR2 YYREEE come from the germline V gene (reference sequence). The CDR3 protein is CASSLVKGDTGELFF. For the CDR3, the DNA is TGTGCCAGCAGCTTGGTGAAGGGAGACACCGGGGAGCTGTTTTTT.

The chain links TRBV25-1 to TRBJ1-4, with D perhaps TRBD1 (6 bases). Trimming removed 3 bases at V and 8 bases at J, with 16 bases between. The CDR3 has 15 amino acids. CDR1 MGHDK and CDR2 SYGVNS come from the germline V gene. CDR3 amino acids: CASSDTGLQGEKLFF. In nucleotides, the CDR3 is TGTGCCAGCAGTGACACAGGTCTCCAGGGGGAAAAACTGTTTTTT.

J is TRBJ2-5 and V is TRBV19; D may be TRBD1 or TRBD2 (7 bases each). The CDR3 length is 14 residues. Germline CDR1 is LNHDA and CDR2 is SQIVND (reference sequence). The V end was cut by 0 bases, the J end by 4 bases, with 9 bases between. CDR3 in DNA: TGTGCCAGTAGTATAGACAGGGGGGGAGAGACCCAGTACTTC. Protein: CASSIDRGGETQYF.

CDR3 sequence (DNA): TGCAGCGTGCCGACAGGGGCCACAGATACGCAGTATTTT. It is translated as CSVPTGATDTQYF. The V call is TRBV29-1, the J call TRBJ2-3, with 8 positions matching TRBD1. The CDR3 has 13 residues. Germline assignment: CDR1 SQVTM and CDR2 ANQGSEA. V gave up 6 bases and J gave up 2 bases; unmatched junction bases: 4.

The chain carries TRBV3-1 (or the pseudogene TRBV3-2) and TRBJ2-5; a possible D gene is TRBD2 (6 bases). The V gene's germline CDR1 is LGHDT and CDR2 YNNKEL (reference sequence). This CDR3 has 13 residues. Deletions cut 4 bases from V and 5 bases from J, with 11 bases between. The CDR3 nucleotides read TGTGCCAGCAGCCCCTGGGACTGGGAGACCCAGTACTTC. Translation gives CASSPWDWETQYF.

The chain is built from TRBV29-1 and TRBJ2-2; possible D gene TRBD2, 5 bases. CDR3 length: 13 residues. From germline, CDR1 is SQVTM and CDR2 ANQGSEA. Trimming removed 7 bases at V and 1 base at J, with 10 bases between. CDR3 sequence: CSARGQNTGELFF. The CDR3 nucleotides read TGCAGCGCCCGGGGTCAGAACACCGGGGAGCTGTTTTTT.

The rearrangement links TRBV6-6 to TRBJ1-6; D is ambiguous. Germline CDR1 reads MNHNY; CDR2 reads SVGAGI (reference sequence). Trimming removed 4 bases from V and 9 bases from J, with 7 bases in between. The CDR3 length is 12 residues. The CDR3 DNA follows: TGTGCCAGCAGTTCCCCCTCTTCACCCCTCCACTTT. It translates to CASSSPSSPLHF.

The chain combines TRBV6-6 with TRBJ2-7; D is uncertain. The CDR3 sequence is 12 residues long. In germline, CDR1 is MNHNY, CDR2 SVGAGI (reference sequence). The V end was cut by 6 bases, the J end by 0 bases, with 6 bases between. Here the CDR3 reads CASSFSSYEQYV. The CDR3 nucleotides are TGTGCCAGCAGCTTCAGCTCCTACGAGCAGTACGTC.

This clone was seen once. This chain connects TRBV28 to TRBJ1-5; D not certain. Trimming left V 5 bases short and J 4 bases short, with 12 bases between. The germline V gene encodes CDR1 MDHEN and CDR2 SYDVKM. The CDR3 is made up of 14 amino acids. The CDR3 sequence is CASSPTGRNQPQHF. CDR3 DNA: TGTGCCAGCAGTCCGACGGGCAGAAATCAGCCCCAGCATTTT.

The chain joins TRBV6-5 to TRBJ1-3; D remains unclear. Trimming shortened V by 6 bases and J by 2 bases, and 11 bases separated the two germline ends. CDR3 size: 14 residues. Germline V CDR1 and CDR2: MNHEY, SVGAGI. CDR3 in amino acids: CASRAGATGNTIYF. CDR3 sequence (DNA): TGTGCCAGCAGGGCAGGAGCTACTGGAAACACCATATATTTT.

The chain has TRBV19 and TRBJ1-5, with TRBD1 as a possible D gene (5 bases). The CDR3 sequence is 13 residues long. CDR1 is LNHDA, CDR2 SQIVND, per germline (reference sequence). The ends were cut back, 4 bases at V and 6 bases at J, with 10 bases in the middle. The CDR3 coding sequence is TGTGCCAGTAGTACAGGGCCGACTCAGCCCCAGCATTTT. Residues: CASSTGPTQPQHF.

The V and J genes are TRBV7-7 and TRBJ2-5; D call uncertain. Trimming pared 2 bases from V and 2 bases from J, leaving 9 bases between. Germline CDR1 SSHAT, CDR2 FNYEAQ (reference sequence). The length of the CDR3 is 14 residues. The CDR3 spells CASSLTGWQETQYF. CDR3 sequence (DNA): TGTGCCAGCAGCTTAACCGGGTGGCAAGAGACCCAGTACTTC.

The chain couples TRBV24-1 to TRBJ2-1; D is perhaps TRBD2 (5 bases). V was shortened by 8 bases and J by 4 bases, with 11 bases between the two germline ends. Germline V gene lookup returns CDR1 KGHDR and CDR2 SFDVKD. The CDR3 is made up of 13 amino acids. The CDR3 sequence: CATKGGPYNEQFF. DNA of the CDR3: TGTGCCACCAAGGGCGGGCCTTACAATGAGCAGTTCTTC.

This clone was seen just once. The chain combines TRBV11-2 with TRBJ2-3; no clear D gene. The V end lost 5 bases, the J end lost 1 base, and 7 bases lay between the germline ends. Germline CDR1 is SGHAT and CDR2 is FQNNGV. The CDR3 sequence is 13 residues long. CDR3: CASSVSGTDTQYF. The CDR3 nucleotides read TGTGCCAGCAGCGTCAGTGGCACAGATACGCAGTATTTT.

V usage is TRBV3-1 (or the pseudogene TRBV3-2) and J usage is TRBJ1-4, with TRBD1 matching 8 bases. The length of the CDR3 is 15 residues. Per the germline V gene, CDR1 is LGHDT and CDR2 is YNNKEL (reference sequence). Germline trimming cut 5 bases from V and 0 bases from J; bases unmatched to any gene: 2. The CDR3 DNA sequence: TGTGCCAGCAGCTACAGGGGGGCAACTAATGAAAAACTGTTTTTT. Protein product: CASSYRGATNEKLFF.

This clone was counted a few times. The chain carries TRBV28 and TRBJ2-7; D remains ambiguous. V was pared by 5 bases and J by 2 bases, with 13 bases between. This CDR3 has 14 residues. Germline CDR1 reads MDHEN; CDR2 reads SYDVKM. The CDR3 coding sequence is TGTGCCAGCAGTGCTAGAAACTTAGCCTACGAGCAGTACGTC. It codes for CASSARNLAYEQYV.

The chain links TRBV27 to TRBJ2-3; D possibly corresponds to TRBD2 (6 bases). V shed 2 bases and J shed 4 bases, with 19 bases lying between them. The CDR3 runs 17 residues. Germline V gene sequence: CDR1 MNHEY, CDR2 SMNVEV (reference sequence). CDR3 coding DNA: TGTGCCAGCAGTTTACGGGAGCGGGCCCTGGGGGCAGATACGCAGTATTTT. Translation: CASSLRERALGADTQYF.

J is TRBJ1-5 and V is TRBV28; no definite D call. The length of the CDR3 is 18 residues. Germline CDR1 and CDR2: MDHEN and SYDVKM. The V end was cut by 2 bases, the J end by 0 bases, with 17 bases between. DNA of the CDR3: TGTGCCAGCAGTTTAAGTAGGCTGGAGACGGGTAGCAATCAGCCCCAGCATTTT. It specifies CASSLSRLETGSNQPQHF.

The chain carries TRBV9 and TRBJ2-1; the match to TRBD1 covers 12 bases. CDR1 is SGDLS, CDR2 YYNGEE, per germline. With V trimmed by 3 bases and J by 8 bases, 6 bases remained unmatched. The CDR3 covers 15 residues. The CDR3 protein is CASSASGQGADEQFF. Here the CDR3 DNA reads TGTGCCAGCAGCGCTTCGGGACAGGGGGCCGATGAGCAGTTCTTC. Full variable domain (outside the CDR3, taken from reference TRBV9 and TRBJ2-1): DSGVTQTPKHLITATGQRVTLRCSPRSGDLSVYWYQQSLDQGLQFLIQYYNGEERAKGNILERFSAQQFPDLHSELNLSSLELGDSALYFCASSASGQGADEQFFGPGTRLTVL.